The 20 T cell receptor beta chains below come from one sample, sequenced in a study of cytomegalovirus exposure and HLA in healthy donors. Primers for the PCR totalled 60 Vbeta and 13 Jbeta. TCRdb keeps only in-frame clones here, not all; method: immunoSEQ multiplex PCR. The sample includes roughly 100,000 clones, over 60% seen only once; the top ten take around 5.8%. The sequencing input was PBMCs. The receptors stem from a woman in her forties or fifties in good health and CMV-seropositive.

This clone was observed a handful of times. The chain couples TRBV6-5 to TRBJ1-2; D ambiguous. This CDR3 region has 16 residues. Germline V gives CDR1 MNHEY, CDR2 SVGAGI. V dropped 0 bases and J dropped 3 bases, with 14 bases sitting between them. CDR3 in DNA: TGTGCCAGCAGTTACTCTCGGCTAGAGTGGGACTATGGCTACACCTTC. Encoded protein: CASSYSRLEWDYGYTF.

The J gene is TRBJ2-7, the V gene TRBV9; 9 bases are shared with TRBD1. V lost 0 bases and J lost 3; bases outside the gene matches: 7. The V gene's germline CDR1 is SGDLS and CDR2 YYNGEE. The CDR3 totals 16 residues. The DNA for the CDR3 is TGTGCCAGCAGCGTAGTTCCGGGACAGGGTCGCTACGAGCAGTACTTC. This translates into CASSVVPGQGRYEQYF.

This clone appeared a few times. The rearrangement joins TRBV28 to TRBJ1-4; TRBD1 is a possible D gene (5 bases). Looked up from germline, CDR1 is MDHEN and CDR2 is SYDVKM. This CDR3 contains 16 residues. V lost 4 bases, J lost 4 bases, and 16 bases lay in between. DNA of the CDR3: TGTGCCAGCAGTTCCCCCATGGGGCAAGTTAATGAAAAACTGTTTTTT. It is translated as CASSSPMGQVNEKLFF.

This chain connects TRBV4-1 to TRBJ1-5; D may be TRBD1 (5 bases). The germline gives CDR1 MGHRA, CDR2 YSYEKL. With 0 bases removed from V and 0 bases from J, the gap between germline ends came to 9 bases. CDR3 length: 16 residues. CDR3 sequence reads: CASSQDPGYSNQPQHF. In nucleotides, the CDR3 is TGCGCCAGCAGCCAAGATCCAGGGTATAGCAATCAGCCCCAGCATTTT.

The chain carries TRBV5-1 and TRBJ2-1; TRBD2 agrees at 13 bases. The germline CDR1 and CDR2 sequences are SGHRS and YFSETQ. The V gene end was trimmed by 4 bases and the J gene end by 8 bases; junction bases not matched to a gene: 15. This CDR3 comprises 18 residues. This chain's CDR3 is CASSPGTSGVFYGDEQFF. The CDR3 DNA sequence: TGCGCCAGCAGCCCGGGGACTAGCGGGGTCTTTTACGGGGATGAGCAGTTCTTC.

The V gene is TRBV6-5, the J gene TRBJ2-1; no reliable D call. Between the trimmed V and J ends, which lost 6 bases and 7 bases, there was a span of 19 bases. CDR3 size: 15 residues. Germline V gene lookup returns CDR1 MNHEY and CDR2 SVGAGI. CDR3 in DNA: TGTGCCAGCAGCTCTACTTTTTTCCTAGAAAATGAGCAGTTCTTC. Its translation is CASSSTFFLENEQFF.

The V call is TRBV5-1, the J call TRBJ2-2, with TRBD1 identical over 12 bases. The germline gives CDR1 SGHRS, CDR2 YFSETQ. The CDR3 loop spans 17 amino acids. The J segment lost 4 bases and the V segment lost 6 bases, leaving 10 bases of the junction unmatched. CDR3: CASTAPGQGARTGELFF. Here the CDR3 DNA reads TGCGCCAGCACCGCCCCGGGACAGGGGGCGCGCACCGGGGAGCTGTTTTTT.

The CDR3 DNA follows: TGTGCCAGCAGTCCTCTCCCCTCGGGCTCCTACAATGAGCAGTTCTTC. Translating gives CASSPLPSGSYNEQFF. V is TRBV28 and J is TRBJ2-1; no reliable D call. Trimming removed 5 bases from V and 0 bases from J, with 14 bases in between. CDR1 and CDR2 from the germline V gene are MDHEN and SYDVKM. The CDR3 runs to 16 residues.

The chain has TRBV6-6 and TRBJ1-3; D unresolved. The V gene's germline CDR1 is MNHNY and CDR2 SVGAGI (reference sequence). This CDR3 is 15 amino acids long. Trimming stripped 0 bases from V and 0 bases from J, with 6 bases between. The DNA for the CDR3 is TGTGCCAGCAGTTACTCCTTCGTCTCTGGAAACACCATATATTTT. Translation: CASSYSFVSGNTIYF.

The sample holds a few counts of this clone. V is TRBV7-2 and J is TRBJ1-1; D perhaps matches TRBD1 (6 bases). Germline V lookup: CDR1 SGHTA, CDR2 FQGNSA. V shed 6 bases and J shed 0 bases, with 23 bases lying between them. This CDR3 is 18 amino acids long. CDR3 residues: CASRLKTGVNALNTEAFF. Written as DNA, the CDR3 is TGTGCCAGCAGACTAAAGACAGGTGTTAACGCCCTGAACACTGAAGCTTTCTTT.

The chain employs TRBV5-6 and TRBJ2-5; no firm D call. Looked up from germline, CDR1 is SGHDT and CDR2 is YYEEEE. This CDR3 is 13 amino acids long. The ends were cut back, 0 bases at V and 4 bases at J, with 7 bases in the middle. The CDR3 spells CASSLGLRETQYF. CDR3 in DNA: TGTGCCAGCAGCTTGGGCCTTAGAGAGACCCAGTACTTC. Full variable domain (outside the CDR3, taken from reference TRBV5-6 and TRBJ2-5): DAGVTQSPTHLIKTRGQQVTLRCSPKSGHDTVSWYQQALGQGPQFIFQYYEEEERQRGNFPDRFSGHQFPNYSSELNVNALLLGDSALYLCASSLGLRETQYFGPGTRLLVL.

The V gene is TRBV12-5, the J gene TRBJ2-5; D is possibly TRBD1 (5 bases). Between the trimmed V and J ends, which lost 7 bases and 3 bases, there was a span of 24 bases. Germline loops: CDR1 LGHNT, CDR2 FRNRAP. This CDR3 spans 17 amino acids. CDR3 nucleotide sequence: TGTGCTAGTGCCAGATTCCCCGACAGCTCAATAAAAGAGACCCAGTACTTC. It encodes CASARFPDSSIKETQYF.

The chain carries TRBV18 and TRBJ2-1; a weak D match, TRBD2 (5 bases). Trimming stripped 4 bases from V and 7 bases from J, with 5 bases between. The CDR3 is made up of 11 amino acids. CDR1 is KGHSH, CDR2 LQKENI, per germline. CDR3 DNA: TGTGCCAGCTCACTAGCGAATGAGCAGTTCTTC. It translates to CASSLANEQFF.

The genes are TRBV2 and TRBJ1-2, with D unresolved. V shed 1 base and J shed 6 bases, with 6 bases lying between them. The CDR3 spans 12 residues. Germline CDR1 and CDR2: SNHLY and FYNNEI. Here the CDR3 DNA reads TGTGCCAGCAGTGAAGACGGGGATGGCTACACCTTC. As protein: CASSEDGDGYTF.

CDR3 nucleotides: TGTGCCAGCAGCTTCACAGTGGATGAAAAACTGTTTTTT. Residues: CASSFTVDEKLFF. The chain recombines TRBV7-2 with TRBJ1-4, with unresolved D. Germline V gives CDR1 SGHTA, CDR2 FQGNSA. The CDR3 extends over 13 amino acids. V was cut by 3 bases and J by 6 bases, with 8 bases left in between.

J is TRBJ1-1 and V is TRBV4-3; a possible D gene is TRBD1 (5 bases). Germline CDR1 and CDR2: LGHNA and YSLEER. V gave up 0 bases and J gave up 2 bases, with 10 bases separating them. The CDR3 extends over 15 amino acids. CDR3 loop: CASSQDGAGNTEAFF. CDR3 nucleotides: TGCGCCAGCAGCCAAGATGGGGCAGGTAACACTGAAGCTTTCTTT.

This chain uses TRBV19 with TRBJ1-1, with D tentatively TRBD1 (5 bases). The CDR3 has 14 residues. CDR1 and CDR2 from the germline V gene are LNHDA and SQIVND (reference sequence). The ends were cut back, 0 bases at V and 2 bases at J, with 7 bases in the middle. CDR3 sequence reads: CASSIDWGNTEAFF. CDR3 sequence (DNA): TGTGCCAGTAGTATAGATTGGGGCAACACTGAAGCTTTCTTT.

This clone was counted a single time. The chain joins TRBV5-4 to TRBJ2-5, with 7 bases lining up with TRBD1. The end of the DNA is better explained by TRBJ2-7, so the J call may be wrong. The CDR3 is 16 residues long. CDR1 is SGHNT, CDR2 YYREEE, per germline (reference sequence). CDR3 loop: CASSSQGRVPSGEQYF. In DNA, the CDR3 is TGTGCCAGCAGCTCACAGGGGCGGGTCCCCTCTGGCGAGCAGTACTTC.

The rearrangement joins TRBV19 to TRBJ1-1, with 11 positions matching TRBD1. Germline CDR1 and CDR2: LNHDA and SQIVND (reference sequence). V shed 4 bases and J 6 bases; nucleotides not matched to a gene: 7. The CDR3 has 15 residues. The CDR3 DNA reads TGTGCCAGTAGTACGATTGGACAGGGGGCACCTGAAGCTTTCTTT. This translates into CASSTIGQGAPEAFF.

This clone was seen a single time. The genes are TRBV14 and TRBJ2-3; D might be TRBD2 (5 bases). Germline CDR1 is SGHDN and CDR2 is FVKESK. Trimming shortened V by 0 bases and J by 2 bases, and 12 bases separated the two germline ends. The CDR3 sequence is 16 residues long. CDR3 residues: CASSQDRAGVTDTQYF. DNA of the CDR3: TGTGCCAGCAGCCAAGATCGGGCGGGCGTCACAGATACGCAGTATTTT.